The present entry profiles one TCR beta chain with its context. This sample is part of a study of blood T cells in healthy people across ages. The second PCR ran roughly 6 to 12 cycles with a sample-barcoded 5' primer and J-beta primers. TCRdb processed the 5' RACE reads anew with MiXCR; each CDR3 protein has one entry. This table has hundreds of thousands of distinct CDR3 sequences, approximately 53% appearing once. The sequence was obtained from a man aged 40-50 years in good health. Material for sequencing was blood.

The CDR3 sequence: CSASVMGTGGEETQYF. Here the CDR3 DNA reads TGCAGTGCTAGCGTCATGGGGACAGGGGGTGAAGAGACCCAGTACTTC. This chain uses TRBV20-1 with TRBJ2-7; 11 bases fit TRBD1. The DNA end is a closer match to TRBJ2-5, so the J assignment may be wrong. CDR3 length: 16 amino acids. CDR1 and CDR2 from the germline V gene are DFQATT and SNEGSKA (reference sequence).